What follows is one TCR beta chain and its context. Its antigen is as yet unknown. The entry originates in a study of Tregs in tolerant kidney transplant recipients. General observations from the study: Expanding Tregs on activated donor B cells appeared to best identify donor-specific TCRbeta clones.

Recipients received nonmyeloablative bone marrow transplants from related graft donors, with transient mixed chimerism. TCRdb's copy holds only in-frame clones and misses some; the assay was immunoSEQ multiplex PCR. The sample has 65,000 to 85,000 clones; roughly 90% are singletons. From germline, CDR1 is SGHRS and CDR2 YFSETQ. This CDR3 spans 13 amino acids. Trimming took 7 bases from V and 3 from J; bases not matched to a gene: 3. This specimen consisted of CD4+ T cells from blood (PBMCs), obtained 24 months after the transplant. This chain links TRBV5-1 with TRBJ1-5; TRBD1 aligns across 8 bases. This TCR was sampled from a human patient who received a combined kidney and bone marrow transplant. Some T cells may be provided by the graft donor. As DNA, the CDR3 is TGCGCCAGCCGGACAGGGCCCAATCAGCCCCAGCATTTT. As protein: CASRTGPNQPQHF.